Presented here are 3 T cell receptor beta chains from one specimen sequenced in a study of blood T cell repertoires in COVID-19 (dated by TCRdb to the early 2020s). The protocol used for the library was the immunoSEQ multiplex PCR assay. This is the immuneACCESS table as TCRdb keeps it, with only in-frame sequences that have V and J called. A part of the clones is gone; compared with another copy, unresolved V genes explain less than half, and the rest is unexplained. Within this sample are about 87,000 clones, with roughly 75% of them counted one time only. The ten most abundant clones make up approximately 4% of the sample. The sequenced material came from peripheral blood. The receptors originated from a woman aged 50 to 65 with acute or convalescent COVID-19.

The chain uses TRBV10-2 and TRBJ2-7, with TRBD1 identical over 7 bases. CDR3 length equals 14 residues. Germline loops: CDR1 WSHSY, CDR2 SAAADI. V lost 0 bases to trimming and J lost 7 bases; unmatched junction nucleotides: 6. The CDR3 loop reads CASSESTGSGEQYF. The CDR3, as DNA: TGCGCCAGCAGTGAGTCGACAGGGAGTGGGGAGCAGTACTTC.

In the case of this clone: A read error may account for a junction end that differs from germline. V gene TRBV7-2 combines with J gene TRBJ1-3, with TRBD1 matching 8 bases. In germline, CDR1 is SGHTA, CDR2 FQGNSA. CDR3 length equals 15 residues. CDR3 in DNA: TGTGCCAGCAGCTTCAGGGGGCCGAGTGGAGACACCATATATTTT. Translating it yields CASSFRGPSGDTIYF.

The chain has TRBV28 and TRBJ1-3; D ambiguous. CDR1 is MDHEN and CDR2 is SYDVKM in the germline V gene. The CDR3 consists of 15 residues. Between the trimmed V and J ends, which lost 6 bases and 0 bases, there was a span of 12 bases. The CDR3 is CASSYRGYSGNTIYF. CDR3 coding DNA: TGTGCCAGCAGCTATAGAGGATACTCTGGAAACACCATATATTTT.